This T cell receptor beta chain was recovered during a study of T-cell reconstitution after alpha-beta-depleted transplantation in children. With 5 bases clipped from V and 5 bases from J, the junction kept 14 bases outside the gene matches. The germline V gene has CDR1 SGHVS and CDR2 FQNEAQ. This CDR3 is built from 17 residues. The TCRbeta library incorporated unique molecular identifiers. Each CDR3 protein is one row after TCRdb ran MiXCR on the PCR reads. The table has about 540,000 distinct CDR3 sequences, about 18% seen once. This clonotype has a handful of counts. The sequence came from a human donor who donated a stem cell graft to a child with acute lymphoblastic leukemia. The chain joins TRBV7-8 to TRBJ2-5; 10 positions match TRBD2. Here the sequenced sample was PBMCs from the stem cell graft donor, taken from the stem cell graft. The CDR3 protein is CASSLPRLAGDGETQYF. For the CDR3, the DNA is TGTGCCAGCAGCCTTCCTCGTCTAGCGGGAGACGGGGAGACCCAGTACTTC.